The 20 T cell receptor beta chains presented below share a single source sample, sequenced in a study of cytomegalovirus exposure and HLA in healthy donors. It was with 60 Vbeta and 13 Jbeta primers that the PCR ran. Profiled with immunoSEQ multiplex PCR; TCRdb holds only in-frame clones, not every one. The table lists about 140,000 clones, 80% of them singletons. Material: PBMCs. The receptor source for this set is a man aged 50 to 59 in good health and CMV-seronegative.

This clone appeared once. The sample contains more than one DNA sequence encoding this CDR3. The chain joins TRBV2 to TRBJ2-3; no clear D gene. V gave up 6 bases and J gave up 0 bases, with 4 bases separating them. The length of the CDR3 is 12 residues. The germline CDR1 and CDR2 sequences are SNHLY and FYNNEI. CDR3 sequence reads: CASSLSTDTQYF. The CDR3 DNA reads TGTGCCAGCAGCTTGAGCACAGATACGCAGTATTTT.

V is TRBV5-6 and J is TRBJ2-5; TRBD1 is a possible D gene (5 bases). Trimming removed 6 bases from V and 0 bases from J, with 9 bases in between. The V gene's germline CDR1 is SGHDT and CDR2 YYEEEE. The CDR3 has 13 amino acids. This CDR3 is CASKNRNQETQYF. In DNA form, the CDR3 reads TGTGCCAGCAAAAACAGGAACCAAGAGACCCAGTACTTC.

The genes are TRBV19 and TRBJ2-3; D is unclear. With 8 bases removed from V and 4 bases from J, the gap between germline ends came to 7 bases. The CDR3 is 11 residues long. Germline lookup yields CDR1 LNHDA and CDR2 SQIVND (reference sequence). For the CDR3, the DNA is TGTGCCAGTGGTCCGGCAGATACGCAGTATTTT. It encodes CASGPADTQYF.

This sequence joins TRBV5-1 and TRBJ1-6, with D unresolved. The CDR3 sequence is 14 residues long. Germline loops: CDR1 SGHRS, CDR2 YFSETQ. Trimming took off 0 bases at V and 8 bases at J, with 9 bases between the two ends. CDR3 loop: CASSLADTHSPLHF. The CDR3 nucleotides are TGCGCCAGCAGCTTGGCAGATACACATTCACCCCTCCACTTT. Full variable domain (missing parts from reference TRBV5-1 and TRBJ1-6): KAGVTQTPRYLIKTRGQQVTLSCSPISGHRSVSWYQQTPGQGLQFLFEYFSETQRNKGNFPGRFSGRQFSNSRSEMNVSTLELGDSALYLCASSLADTHSPLHFGNGTRLTVT.

The chain is built from TRBV28 and TRBJ2-7; perhaps TRBD1 as D (6 bases). The CDR3 totals 12 residues. Germline CDR1 and CDR2: MDHEN and SYDVKM. Trimming took off 2 bases at V and 9 bases at J, with 11 bases between the two ends. The CDR3 DNA sequence: TGTGCCAGCAGTTTACAGGGGCTGGGGCAGTACTTC. It is translated as CASSLQGLGQYF.

The chain is built from TRBV4-1 and TRBJ1-6, with 9 bases fitting TRBD1. The CDR3 extends over 18 amino acids. V gave up 0 bases and J gave up 8 bases; unmatched junction bases: 11. CDR1 MGHRA and CDR2 YSYEKL come from the germline V gene. The CDR3 DNA sequence: TGCGCCAGCAGCCAAGATTTCGAGCGGGACAGGGCGCATTCACCCCTCCACTTT. Encoded protein: CASSQDFERDRAHSPLHF.

This chain links TRBV25-1 with TRBJ2-7; TRBD2 matches at 7 bases. From germline, CDR1 is MGHDK and CDR2 SYGVNS. The CDR3 has 11 residues. V lost 8 bases, J lost 6 bases, and 4 bases stayed unmatched. The CDR3 loop is CASGLVFEQYF. In DNA form, the CDR3 reads TGTGCCAGCGGACTAGTCTTCGAGCAGTACTTC.

The chain uses TRBV27 and TRBJ2-3; D might be TRBD1 (6 bases). CDR1 and CDR2 (germline): MNHEY, SMNVEV (reference sequence). The CDR3 is made up of 12 amino acids. V was clipped by 4 bases and J by 5 bases, with 7 bases between them. CDR3 sequence reads: CASSSRGDTQYF. The CDR3 bases are TGTGCCAGCAGTTCCAGGGGAGATACGCAGTATTTT.

J is TRBJ2-7 and V is TRBV27; 13 positions match TRBD2. Germline V lookup: CDR1 MNHEY, CDR2 SMNVEV (reference sequence). The CDR3 is 16 amino acids. Trimming took 6 bases from V and 5 from J; bases not matched to a gene: 10. CDR3 DNA sequence: TGTGCCAGCAGACCTGTACTAGCGGGGGGGTTCAACGAGCAGTACTTC. Amino acid sequence: CASRPVLAGGFNEQYF.

This clone was observed a few times. J is TRBJ1-2 and V is TRBV28, with 9 bases lining up with TRBD1. This CDR3 spans 15 amino acids. Germline V gene sequence: CDR1 MDHEN, CDR2 SYDVKM. The J segment lost 6 bases and the V segment lost 5 bases, leaving 10 bases of the junction unmatched. CDR3 DNA sequence: TGTGCCAGCAGTCCCGTGACTGGACAGGGGAATGGCTACACCTTC. This translates into CASSPVTGQGNGYTF.

DNA of the CDR3: TGTGCCAGCAGCCCCGTGGGATTACAGGGGTTGGACTATGGCTACACCTTC. Amino acids: CASSPVGLQGLDYGYTF. The chain is built from TRBV28 and TRBJ1-2, with 7 bases lining up with TRBD1. V trimming: 6 bases; J trimming: 3 bases; junction bases outside the gene matches: 16. The germline gives CDR1 MDHEN, CDR2 SYDVKM. CDR3 length equals 17 residues.

This clone was recorded only once. This chain connects TRBV18 to TRBJ1-1; no definite D call. Germline V lookup: CDR1 KGHSH, CDR2 LQKENI. CDR3 size: 14 residues. Trimming took off 6 bases at V and 1 base at J, with 12 bases between the two ends. CDR3 protein: CASSLAGSNTEAFF. The DNA of the CDR3 is TGTGCCAGCTCTCTCGCGGGTTCGAACACTGAAGCTTTCTTT.

The rearrangement uses TRBV25-1 and TRBJ1-2; D is possibly TRBD1 (6 bases). CDR3 size: 15 residues. The germline V and J ends were trimmed by 3 bases and 5 bases, with 16 bases remaining between them. Germline V lookup: CDR1 MGHDK, CDR2 SYGVNS. CDR3 coding DNA: TGTGCCAGCAGTGAGAGACAGGAGTTTTTATATGGCTACACCTTC. Translating it yields CASSERQEFLYGYTF.

This clone has just a few counts. The chain uses TRBV6-1 and TRBJ2-7, with D possibly being TRBD1 (6 bases). The V end was cut by 5 bases, the J end by 0 bases, with 11 bases between. Germline lookup yields CDR1 MNHNS and CDR2 SASEGT. This CDR3 has 14 amino acids. CDR3 sequence reads: CASSSGTLSYEQYF. Written as DNA, the CDR3 is TGTGCCAGCAGTTCCGGGACACTCTCCTACGAGCAGTACTTC.

The chain employs TRBV28 and TRBJ2-7, with a weak D call TRBD2 (5 bases). The CDR3 covers 15 residues. Between the trimmed V and J ends, which lost 7 bases and 0 bases, there was a span of 16 bases. Germline loops: CDR1 MDHEN, CDR2 SYDVKM. The DNA of the CDR3 is TGTGCCAGCATCCCTGCGACTACTCTCTCCTACGAGCAGTACTTC. It translates to CASIPATTLSYEQYF.

V gene TRBV18 combines with J gene TRBJ2-7; TRBD1 might be the D (5 bases). V was pared by 0 bases and J by 4 bases, with 16 bases between. CDR3 length equals 16 residues. Germline V gene data show CDR1 as KGHSH and CDR2 as LQKENI. CDR3 residues: CASSPPDNQIFYEQYF. The CDR3 coding sequence is TGTGCCAGCTCACCACCGGACAACCAGATCTTTTACGAGCAGTACTTC.

V usage is TRBV7-3 and J usage is TRBJ1-2; D not certain. CDR1 and CDR2 (germline): SGHTA, FQGTGA. CDR3 length: 14 residues. V lost 1 base, J lost 0 bases, and 6 bases lay in between. The CDR3 protein is CASSLRRTNYGYTF. The CDR3 bases are TGTGCCAGCAGCTTAAGGAGAACTAACTATGGCTACACCTTC.

This sequence joins TRBV27 and TRBJ2-5, with 15 bases that match TRBD2. Germline V gene data show CDR1 as MNHEY and CDR2 as SMNVEV (reference sequence). Trimming took 5 bases from V and 3 from J; bases not matched to a gene: 1. The CDR3 totals 15 residues. CDR3 amino acids: CASSGLAGGEETQYF. The CDR3 region has the DNA TGTGCCAGCAGTGGACTAGCGGGAGGGGAAGAGACCCAGTACTTC.

This clone was recorded a few times. The V and J genes are TRBV7-2 and TRBJ2-2, with 7 bases identical to TRBD1. V lost 5 bases and J lost 6; bases outside the gene matches: 6. CDR1 is SGHTA, CDR2 FQGNSA, per germline. There are 14 residues in the CDR3. The CDR3 spells CASSPEGGPGELFF. For the CDR3, the DNA is TGTGCCAGCAGCCCGGAAGGGGGCCCCGGGGAGCTGTTTTTT. Variable domain in full (rest from reference TRBV7-2 and TRBJ2-2): GAGVSQSPSNKVTEKGKDVELRCDPISGHTALYWYRQSLGQGLEFLIYFQGNSAPDKSGLPSDRFSAERTGGSVSTLTIQRTQQEDSAVYLCASSPEGGPGELFFGEGSRLTVL.

V is TRBV28 and J is TRBJ1-1; D is possibly TRBD1 (6 bases). Germline V lookup: CDR1 MDHEN, CDR2 SYDVKM. The germline V and J ends were trimmed by 3 bases and 2 bases, with 13 bases remaining between them. This CDR3 has 15 amino acids. The CDR3 DNA follows: TGTGCCAGCAGTTTTTCAGGGACATTAAACACTGAAGCTTTCTTT. Translation: CASSFSGTLNTEAFF.